This entry describes one TCR beta chain. This clone was picked up many times. The clone's antigen remains unknown. With the read ending 3 residues before the CDR3 end, the germline J gene is used to fill in that end. These data belong to a study of T cell clonality in common variable immunodeficiency (dated by TCRdb to the mid-2010s). Overall results and qualifications from the work: Even though DNA input was the same, control samples had an average of around 82,000 unique sequences each, compared with some 32,000 in CVID samples. Fewer TCRbeta clones were shared among CVID subjects than among healthy controls (p < 0.0001). Reportedly, TCRbeta sequences from CVID had fewer deletions and N-nucleotide insertions, and highly modified clones with 13 or more V deletions were absent from CVID. Patient heterogeneity within the CVID cohort put limits on correlating repertoire features with clinical complications. The authors noted that sequencing repertoires of T cell subpopulations would be needed to clarify what caused the increased clonality in CVID. Increased TCRbeta clonality was found in CVID subjects compared with healthy controls (t-test p = 0.018), with the increase being most characteristic of about a third of subjects.

The germline V gene encodes CDR1 SEHNR and CDR2 FQNEAQ (reference sequence). Reading from cysteine to phenylalanine, the CDR3 counts 15 amino acids. Only the CDR3 bases that were read are kept: 36 of them, in frame from base 1. The junction shows trimming of 5 bases on V and 3 bases on J, and the gene matches do not reach 7 bases of it. CVID samples and control samples contributed equivalent amounts of genomic DNA as sequencing input. For every sample, a 60 bp segment covering the rearranged TCRbeta CDR3 region was amplified and then sequenced. The immunoSEQ assay, a bias-corrected multiplex PCR with high-throughput sequencing, was employed for TCRbeta amplification. For the original study's pipeline: Every unique nucleotide sequence counted as a clone and was annotated with V, D and J genes, copy number and frequency. Sequences were labeled productive if in frame, and non-productive if out of frame or containing stop codons. As previously described, clonality was calculated on the basis of Shannon's entropy. Mean CDR3 Kyte-Doolittle hydropathy was derived from the predicted amino acid sequences of productive clones. Hierarchical clustering of scaled V gene usage was performed with the R hclust function using Manhattan distance and complete linkage. Sharing of clones by CDR3 amino acid sequence was evaluated by resampling 12 repertoires per group over 100 rounds. The repertoires were screened for 70 published EBV-specific TCRbeta sequences and 200 to 250 published CMV-specific TCRbeta sequences. Analysis left out a couple of CVID samples that produced under 10,000 sequences, so 35 to 50 CVID repertoires remained. Here the immuneACCESS table is served through TCRdb, limited to in-frame sequences with V and J called. Missing clones are a known gap in these copies; in checked studies unresolved V genes cover under half, and the rest lacks a known reason. Clonal size and the V and J genes are those of that table, whereas D and trimming came from the DNA. The table records about 52,000 clones for this sample, and not one of them appears only once. The leading ten clones occupy about 2% of the sample.

Predominantly Caucasian heritage was noted among both the CVID patients and the healthy controls. Heparinized peripheral whole blood samples of about 4.5 to 8.5 ml were obtained from each donor. Genomic DNA from adults with common variable immune deficiency (CVID) and from healthy adult controls was the source for sequencing TCRbeta CDR3 repertoires. The control group comprised approximately 22 healthy adult volunteers, about 12 female and roughly ten male, aged about 23 to 66 years with a mean age of roughly 32. Diluted blood was density-centrifuged over Hypaque 1077 or Ficoll-Paque to isolate peripheral blood mononuclear cells. Genomic DNA was obtained from unsorted mononuclear cells through either Qiagen column purification or a centrifugation-based method.

The sequenced sample was peripheral blood mononuclear cells. The TCR comes from a person between 18 and 70 years old in good health. The rearranged segments are TRBV7-9 and TRBJ2-1, and TRBD1 matches 7 of the central bases. The part of the CDR3 DNA that was read is TGTGCCAGCAGCCGACAGGGTCCAAACTACAATGAG. The translation is CASSRQGPNYNE. The complete CDR3 protein is CASSRQGPNYNEQFF.